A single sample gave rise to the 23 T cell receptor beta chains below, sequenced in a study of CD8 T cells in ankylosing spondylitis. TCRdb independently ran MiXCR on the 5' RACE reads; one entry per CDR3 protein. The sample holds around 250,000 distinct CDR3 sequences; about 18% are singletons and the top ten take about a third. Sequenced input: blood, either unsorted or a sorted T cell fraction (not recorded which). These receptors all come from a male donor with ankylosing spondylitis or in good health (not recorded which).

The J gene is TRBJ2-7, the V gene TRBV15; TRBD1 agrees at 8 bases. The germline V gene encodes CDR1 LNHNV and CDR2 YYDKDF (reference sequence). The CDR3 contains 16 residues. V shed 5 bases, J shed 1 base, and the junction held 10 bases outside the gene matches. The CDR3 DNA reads TGTGCCACCAGCGGTCCCAGGACAGGGTCATCCTACGAGCAGTACTTC. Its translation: CATSGPRTGSSYEQYF.

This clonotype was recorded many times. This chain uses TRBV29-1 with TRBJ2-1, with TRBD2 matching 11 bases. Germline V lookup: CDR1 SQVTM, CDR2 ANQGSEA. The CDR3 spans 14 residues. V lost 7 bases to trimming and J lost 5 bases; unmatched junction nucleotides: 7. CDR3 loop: CSAPGGLADNEQFF. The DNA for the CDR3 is TGCAGCGCACCAGGGGGACTAGCGGACAATGAGCAGTTCTTC.

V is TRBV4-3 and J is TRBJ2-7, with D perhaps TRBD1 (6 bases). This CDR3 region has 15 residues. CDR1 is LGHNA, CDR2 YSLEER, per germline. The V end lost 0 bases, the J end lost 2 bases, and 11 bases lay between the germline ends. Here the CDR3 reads CASSQDLPGAYEQYF. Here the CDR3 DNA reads TGCGCCAGCAGCCAAGATCTCCCAGGGGCCTACGAGCAGTACTTC.

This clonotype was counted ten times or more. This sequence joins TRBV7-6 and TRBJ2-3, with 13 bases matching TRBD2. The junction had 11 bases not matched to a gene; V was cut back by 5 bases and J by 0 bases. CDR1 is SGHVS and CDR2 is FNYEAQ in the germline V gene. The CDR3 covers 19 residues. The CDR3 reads CASSPTSGRTISSTDTQYF. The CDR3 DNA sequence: TGTGCCAGCAGCCCGACTAGCGGGAGGACAATATCTAGCACAGATACGCAGTATTTT.

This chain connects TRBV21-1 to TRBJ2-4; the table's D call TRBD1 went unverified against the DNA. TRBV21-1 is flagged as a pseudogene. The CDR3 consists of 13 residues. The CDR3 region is CASSIRQGHIQYF. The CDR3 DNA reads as TGTGCCAGCAGCATCCGACAGGGCCACATTCAGTACTTC.

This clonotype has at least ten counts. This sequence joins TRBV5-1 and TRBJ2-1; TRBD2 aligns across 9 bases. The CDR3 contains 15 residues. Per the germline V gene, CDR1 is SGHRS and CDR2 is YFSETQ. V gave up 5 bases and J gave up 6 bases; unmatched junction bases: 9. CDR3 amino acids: CASRSSGIFGNEQFF. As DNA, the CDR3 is TGCGCCAGCAGGTCTAGCGGGATCTTCGGCAATGAGCAGTTCTTC.

CDR3 nucleotide sequence: TGTGCCAGCAGTTACTCGACCAGTACAATTTACGAGCAGTACTTC. Residues: CASSYSTSTIYEQYF. This sequence joins TRBV6-5 and TRBJ2-7; no firm D call. The CDR3 contains 15 residues. Trimming cost V 0 bases and J 4 bases, with 13 bases left between them. Germline CDR1 reads MNHEY; CDR2 reads SVGAGI.

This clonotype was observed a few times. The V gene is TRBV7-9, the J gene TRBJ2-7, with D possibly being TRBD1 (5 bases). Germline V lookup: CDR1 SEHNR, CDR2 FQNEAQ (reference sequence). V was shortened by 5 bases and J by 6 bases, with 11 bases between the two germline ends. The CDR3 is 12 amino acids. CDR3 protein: CASSPQAIEQYF. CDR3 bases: TGTGCCAGCAGCCCACAGGCTATCGAGCAGTACTTC.

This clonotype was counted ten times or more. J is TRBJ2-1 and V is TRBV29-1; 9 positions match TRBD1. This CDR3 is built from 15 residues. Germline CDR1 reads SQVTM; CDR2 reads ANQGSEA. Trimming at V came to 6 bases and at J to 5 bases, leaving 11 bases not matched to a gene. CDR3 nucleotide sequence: TGCAGCGTGGTATTCGGGACAGGGTTTAACAATGAGCAGTTCTTC. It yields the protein CSVVFGTGFNNEQFF.

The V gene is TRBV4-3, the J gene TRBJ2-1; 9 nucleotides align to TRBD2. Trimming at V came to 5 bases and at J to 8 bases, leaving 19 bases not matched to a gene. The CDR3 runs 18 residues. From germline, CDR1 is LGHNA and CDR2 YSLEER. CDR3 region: CASSVRGGRGVSGDEQFF. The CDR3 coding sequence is TGCGCCAGCAGCGTAAGGGGCGGGAGGGGGGTTAGTGGCGATGAGCAGTTCTTC.

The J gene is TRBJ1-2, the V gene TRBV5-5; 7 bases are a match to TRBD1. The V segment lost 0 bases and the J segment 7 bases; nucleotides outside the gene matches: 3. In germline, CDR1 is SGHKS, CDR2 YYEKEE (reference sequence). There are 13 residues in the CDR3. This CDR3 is CASSLVQGSGYTF. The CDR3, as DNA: TGTGCCAGCAGCTTGGTACAGGGGAGTGGCTACACCTTC.

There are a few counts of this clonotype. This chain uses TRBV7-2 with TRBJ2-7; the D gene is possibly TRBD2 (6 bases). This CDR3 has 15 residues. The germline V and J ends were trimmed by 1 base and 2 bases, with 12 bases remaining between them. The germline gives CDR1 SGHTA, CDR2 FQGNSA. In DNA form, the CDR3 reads TGTGCCAGCAGCTTAGTATCGGGCGGGGCCTACGAGCAGTACTTC. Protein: CASSLVSGGAYEQYF.

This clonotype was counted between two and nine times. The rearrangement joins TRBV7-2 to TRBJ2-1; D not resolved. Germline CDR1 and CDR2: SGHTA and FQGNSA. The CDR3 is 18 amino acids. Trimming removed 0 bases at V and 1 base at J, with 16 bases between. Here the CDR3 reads CASSLALPDSPSYNEQFF. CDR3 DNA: TGTGCCAGCAGCTTAGCACTGCCCGATTCCCCGTCCTACAATGAGCAGTTCTTC.

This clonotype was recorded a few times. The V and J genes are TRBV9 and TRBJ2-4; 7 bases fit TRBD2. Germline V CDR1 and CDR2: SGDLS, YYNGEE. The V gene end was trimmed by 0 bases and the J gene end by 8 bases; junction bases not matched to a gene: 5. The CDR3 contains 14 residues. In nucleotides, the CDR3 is TGTGCCAGCAGCGTAGGGGGGGGGAGGGACATTCAGTACTTC. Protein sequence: CASSVGGGRDIQYF.

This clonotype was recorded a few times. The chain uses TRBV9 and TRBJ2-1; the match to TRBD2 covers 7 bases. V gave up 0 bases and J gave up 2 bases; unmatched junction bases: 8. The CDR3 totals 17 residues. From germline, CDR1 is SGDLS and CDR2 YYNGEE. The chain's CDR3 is CASSVALSSGTYNEQFF. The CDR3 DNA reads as TGTGCCAGCAGCGTAGCTCTATCCAGCGGGACCTACAATGAGCAGTTCTTC.

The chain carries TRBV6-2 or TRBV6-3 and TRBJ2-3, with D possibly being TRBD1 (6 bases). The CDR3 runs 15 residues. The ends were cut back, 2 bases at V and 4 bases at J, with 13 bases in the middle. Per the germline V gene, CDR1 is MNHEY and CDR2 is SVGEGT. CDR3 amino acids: CASSYPAGDADTQYF. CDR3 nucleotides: TGTGCCAGCAGTTACCCGGCAGGGGACGCAGATACGCAGTATTTT.

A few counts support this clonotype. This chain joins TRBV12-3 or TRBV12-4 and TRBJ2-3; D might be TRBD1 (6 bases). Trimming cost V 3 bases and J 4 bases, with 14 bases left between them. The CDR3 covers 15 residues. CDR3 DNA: TGTGCCAGCAGTTTTTCGGCCAACAGGGCAGATACGCAGTATTTT. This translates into CASSFSANRADTQYF.

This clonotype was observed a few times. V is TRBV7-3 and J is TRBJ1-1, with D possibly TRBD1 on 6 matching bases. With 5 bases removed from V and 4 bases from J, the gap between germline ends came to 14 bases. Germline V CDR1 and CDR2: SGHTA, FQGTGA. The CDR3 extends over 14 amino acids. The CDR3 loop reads CASSESQGGTEAFF. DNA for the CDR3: TGTGCCAGCAGCGAATCACAGGGCGGCACTGAAGCTTTCTTT.

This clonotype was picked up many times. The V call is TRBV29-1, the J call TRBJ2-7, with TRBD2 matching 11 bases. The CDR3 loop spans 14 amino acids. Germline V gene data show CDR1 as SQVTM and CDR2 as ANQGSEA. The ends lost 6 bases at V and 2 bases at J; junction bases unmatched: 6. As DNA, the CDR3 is TGCAGCGTGGAGACTAGCGGGACTACCTACGAGCAGTACTTC. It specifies CSVETSGTTYEQYF.

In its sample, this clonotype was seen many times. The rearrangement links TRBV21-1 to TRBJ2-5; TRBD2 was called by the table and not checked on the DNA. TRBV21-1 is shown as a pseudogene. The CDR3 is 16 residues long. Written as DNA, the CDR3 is TGTGCCAGCAGCAAAGCACTAGCGGGAGACCAAGAGACCCAGTACTTC. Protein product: CASSKALAGDQETQYF.

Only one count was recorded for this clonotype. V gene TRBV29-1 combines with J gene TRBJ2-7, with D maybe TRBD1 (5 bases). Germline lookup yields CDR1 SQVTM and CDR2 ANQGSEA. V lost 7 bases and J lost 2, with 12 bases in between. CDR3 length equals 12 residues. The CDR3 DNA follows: TGCAGCGCCACAGGTTTAGCCTACGAGCAGTACTTC. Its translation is CSATGLAYEQYF.

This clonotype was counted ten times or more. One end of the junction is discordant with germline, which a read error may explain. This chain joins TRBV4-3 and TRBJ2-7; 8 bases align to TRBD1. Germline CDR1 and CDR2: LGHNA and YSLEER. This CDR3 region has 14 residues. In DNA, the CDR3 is TGTGCCAGCAGCCAAGACAGGGGTACCTACGAGCAGTACTTC. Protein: CASSQDRGTYEQYF.

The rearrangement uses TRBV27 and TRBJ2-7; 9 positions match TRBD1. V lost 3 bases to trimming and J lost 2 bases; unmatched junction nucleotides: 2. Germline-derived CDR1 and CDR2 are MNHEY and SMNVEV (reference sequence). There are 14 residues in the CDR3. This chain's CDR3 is CASSFGTGTYEQYF. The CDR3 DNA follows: TGTGCCAGCAGTTTTGGGACAGGGACCTACGAGCAGTACTTC.